The entry that follows covers one T cell receptor beta chain sequence. Its antigen is still unknown. The data derive from a study of CD8 T cells in Susac syndrome. Study-level results: As acknowledged by the study, its TCR sequencing and HLA analysis included a relatively small number of individuals.

The study sequenced TCR beta in blood CD8+ and CD4+ T cells. Negative isolation was applied to CD8+ and CD4+ T cells, and FACS enrichment was applied to TEMRA cells. It was with random hexamers that 0.5 to 1 ug RNA was reverse transcribed. Amplification of the TCR beta CDR3 was carried out by immunoSEQ multiplex PCR, which spanned a total of 54 Vbeta and 13 Jbeta segments. MiXCR, run by TCRdb on the immunoSEQ multiplex PCR reads, gives a single entry per CDR3 protein. The sample has 150,000 to 200,000 distinct CDR3 sequences, just under 95% seen once; the top ten hold under 0.15%. Sequencing was done on a sample of CD4+ T cells from PBMCs. This TCR was recovered from a human donor in good health.

This chain's CDR3 is CASSLGGTAQYGYTF. CDR3 DNA sequence: TGCGCCAGCAGCCTGGGCGGGACAGCCCAATATGGCTACACCTTC. V and J are TRBV5-1 and TRBJ1-2; 7 bases line up with TRBD1. In germline, CDR1 is SGHRS, CDR2 YFSETQ. Trimming at V came to 4 bases and at J to 5 bases, leaving 11 bases not matched to a gene. The CDR3 runs to 15 residues. The whole variable domain, filled in from reference TRBV5-1 and TRBJ1-2, reads KAGVTQTPRYLIKTRGQQVTLSCSPISGHRSVSWYQQTPGQGLQFLFEYFSETQRNKGNFPGRFSGRQFSNSRSEMNVSTLELGDSALYLCASSLGGTAQYGYTFGSGTRLTVV.